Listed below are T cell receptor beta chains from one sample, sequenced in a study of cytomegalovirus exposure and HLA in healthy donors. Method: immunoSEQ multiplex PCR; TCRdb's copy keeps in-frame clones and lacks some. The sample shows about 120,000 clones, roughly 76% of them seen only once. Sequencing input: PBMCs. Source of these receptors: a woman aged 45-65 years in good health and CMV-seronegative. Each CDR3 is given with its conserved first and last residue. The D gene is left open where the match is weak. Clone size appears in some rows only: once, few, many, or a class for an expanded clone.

CDR3 protein: CASSFRTENIQYF
CDR3 DNA: TGTGCCAGCAGCTTTCGGACAGAGAACATTCAGTACTTC
V gene: TRBV5-4
D gene: -
J gene: TRBJ2-4
clone size: -

CDR3 protein: CARGGFEGGTYNEQFF
CDR3 DNA: TGCGCCAGGGGGGGATTTGAGGGAGGTACGTACAATGAGCAGTTCTTC
V gene: TRBV5-1
D gene: -
J gene: TRBJ2-1
clone size: -

CDR3 protein: CASSPSGTGGSEQFF
CDR3 DNA: TGTGCCAGCTCACCCTCCGGGACAGGGGGATCTGAGCAGTTCTTC
V gene: TRBV18
D gene: TRBD1
J gene: TRBJ2-1
clone size: -

CDR3 protein: CASTPSGRASSYEQYF
CDR3 DNA: TGTGCCAGCACCCCTAGCGGGAGGGCCTCCTCCTACGAGCAGTACTTC
V gene: TRBV7-8
D gene: TRBD2
J gene: TRBJ2-7
clone size: -

CDR3 protein: CASSPQGQLNQPQHF
CDR3 DNA: TGTGCCAGCAGCCCCCAGGGACAGCTCAATCAGCCCCAGCATTTT
V gene: TRBV7-2
D gene: TRBD1
J gene: TRBJ1-5
clone size: -

CDR3 protein: CASSFFGETQYF
CDR3 DNA: TGTGCCAGCAGCTTTTTCGGGGAGACCCAGTACTTC
V gene: TRBV5-4
D gene: -
J gene: TRBJ2-5
clone size: -

CDR3 protein: CASSPIGGLGEQYF
CDR3 DNA: TGTGCCAGCAGTCCCATTGGAGGCCTCGGGGAGCAGTACTTC
V gene: TRBV28
D gene: -
J gene: TRBJ2-7
clone size: -

CDR3 protein: CASSLITGQGTSPLHF
CDR3 DNA: TGTGCCAGCAGTTTAATTACGGGACAGGGGACGTCACCCCTCCACTTT
V gene: TRBV27
D gene: TRBD1
J gene: TRBJ1-6
clone size: -

CDR3 protein: CASSLHRGSYEQYF
CDR3 DNA: TGCGCCAGCAGCTTGCACAGGGGCTCCTACGAGCAGTACTTC
V gene: TRBV5-1
D gene: TRBD1
J gene: TRBJ2-7
clone size: -

CDR3 protein: CASSVGWAGGLGELFF
CDR3 DNA: TGTGCCAGCAGCGTGGGGTGGGCGGGAGGGCTCGGGGAGCTGTTTTTT
V gene: TRBV9
D gene: TRBD2
J gene: TRBJ2-2
clone size: once

CDR3 protein: CAIARDGNTIYF
CDR3 DNA: TGTGCCATTGCCCGGGATGGAAACACCATATATTTT
V gene: TRBV10-3
D gene: -
J gene: TRBJ1-3
clone size: -

CDR3 protein: CSSTPPSGLNYEQYF
CDR3 DNA: TGTTCCAGCACCCCCCCCAGCGGGCTAAACTACGAGCAGTACTTC
V gene: TRBV7-9
D gene: -
J gene: TRBJ2-7
clone size: -

CDR3 protein: CAWNLIGNTEAFF
CDR3 DNA: TGTGCCTGGAACTTGATTGGTAACACTGAAGCTTTCTTT
V gene: TRBV30
D gene: -
J gene: TRBJ1-1
clone size: few

CDR3 protein: CAISPPGGTSGYNEQFF
CDR3 DNA: TGTGCCATCAGCCCCCCGGGTGGGACTAGCGGATACAATGAGCAGTTCTTC
V gene: TRBV10-3
D gene: TRBD2
J gene: TRBJ2-1
clone size: -

CDR3 protein: CASSLSQGAYEQYF
CDR3 DNA: TGTGCCAGCAGCTTATCCCAGGGGGCTTACGAGCAGTACTTC
V gene: TRBV7-8
D gene: TRBD1
J gene: TRBJ2-7
clone size: -

CDR3 protein: CASSLGGRQGYGYTF
CDR3 DNA: TGTGCCAGCAGCTTAGGAGGTAGACAGGGGTATGGCTACACCTTC
V gene: TRBV11-2
D gene: TRBD1
J gene: TRBJ1-2
clone size: -

CDR3 protein: CASSLPWTGSGNTIYF
CDR3 DNA: TGTGCCAGCAGCTTACCCTGGACAGGCTCTGGAAACACCATATATTTT
V gene: TRBV5-6
D gene: TRBD1
J gene: TRBJ1-3
clone size: -

CDR3 protein: CASNHAGGPETQYF
CDR3 DNA: TGTGCCAGCAATCACGCGGGAGGGCCTGAGACCCAGTACTTC
V gene: TRBV28
D gene: TRBD2
J gene: TRBJ2-5
clone size: -

CDR3 protein: CASSLQGISEKLFF
CDR3 DNA: TGTGCCAGCAGCCTCCAGGGAATCTCTGAAAAACTGTTTTTT
V gene: TRBV7-2
D gene: -
J gene: TRBJ1-4
clone size: -

CDR3 protein: CASSLVLAGADEQYF
CDR3 DNA: TGTGCCAGCAGCTTAGTCCTAGCGGGAGCCGACGAGCAGTACTTC
V gene: TRBV7-2
D gene: TRBD2
J gene: TRBJ2-7
clone size: -

CDR3 protein: CASSGPLAKNIQYF
CDR3 DNA: TGTGCCAGTAGCGGTCCCCTAGCCAAAAACATTCAGTACTTC
V gene: TRBV19
D gene: -
J gene: TRBJ2-4
clone size: -

CDR3 protein: CASKKEGQGESQPQHF
CDR3 DNA: TGTGCCAGCAAGAAAGAAGGACAGGGTGAAAGTCAGCCCCAGCATTTT
V gene: TRBV28
D gene: TRBD1
J gene: TRBJ1-5
clone size: few

CDR3 protein: CASSRDFRGLTDTQYF
CDR3 DNA: TGCGCCAGCAGCCGAGACTTCAGGGGGCTCACAGATACGCAGTATTTT
V gene: TRBV4-3
D gene: TRBD1
J gene: TRBJ2-3
clone size: -

CDR3 protein: CASSGGGIFQPQHF
CDR3 DNA: TGTGCCAGCAGTGGGGGGGGAATTTTTCAGCCCCAGCATTTT
V gene: TRBV27
D gene: -
J gene: TRBJ1-5
clone size: once

CDR3 protein: CASSPRLAGFSDTQYF
CDR3 DNA: TGTGCCAGCAGTCCAAGACTAGCGGGATTTTCAGATACGCAGTATTTT
V gene: TRBV13
D gene: TRBD2
J gene: TRBJ2-3
clone size: -

CDR3 protein: CAISESDNPRAFF
CDR3 DNA: TGTGCCATCAGTGAGTCGGACAACCCCCGAGCTTTCTTT
V gene: TRBV10-3
D gene: -
J gene: TRBJ1-1
clone size: -

CDR3 protein: CASSLSSGAGNTIYF
CDR3 DNA: TGTGCCAGCAGCTTATCTTCAGGGGCCGGAAACACCATATATTTT
V gene: TRBV13
D gene: -
J gene: TRBJ1-3
clone size: -

CDR3 protein: CASSLSDNQPQHF
CDR3 DNA: TGTGCCAGCAGCTTGAGTGACAATCAGCCCCAGCATTTT
V gene: TRBV7-6
D gene: -
J gene: TRBJ1-5
clone size: -

CDR3 protein: CASSRGLAGVTYNEQFF
CDR3 DNA: TGTGCCAGCAGCCGCGGACTAGCGGGAGTGACCTACAATGAGCAGTTCTTC
V gene: TRBV5-5
D gene: TRBD2
J gene: TRBJ2-1
clone size: -